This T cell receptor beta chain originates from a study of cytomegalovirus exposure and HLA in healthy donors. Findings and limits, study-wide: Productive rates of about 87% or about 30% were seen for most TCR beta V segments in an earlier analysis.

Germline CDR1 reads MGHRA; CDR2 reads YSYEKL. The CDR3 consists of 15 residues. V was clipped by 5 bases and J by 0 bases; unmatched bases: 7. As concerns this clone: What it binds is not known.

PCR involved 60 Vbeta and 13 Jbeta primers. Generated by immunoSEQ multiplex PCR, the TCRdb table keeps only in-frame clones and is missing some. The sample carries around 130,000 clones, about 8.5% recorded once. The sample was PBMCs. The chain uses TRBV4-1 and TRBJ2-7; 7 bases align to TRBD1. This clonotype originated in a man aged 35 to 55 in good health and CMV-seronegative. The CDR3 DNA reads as TGCGCCAGCAGCTCCTACCGGGACAGCTCCTACGAGCAGTACTTC. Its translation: CASSSYRDSSYEQYF.